The rows below give T cell receptor beta chains drawn from one sample of a study of T cell responses to AZD1222 COVID-19 vaccine. Data came from immunoSEQ multiplex PCR; TCRdb stores just in-frame clones and leaves some out. The table records approximately 120,000 clones, about 87% of them present only once. The input for sequencing was peripheral blood, taken on day 0 of AZD1222 vaccination. These TCRs come from an adult in good health. CDR3s include the opening cysteine and the closing phenylalanine or tryptophan. Fields, in order: V gene, J gene, clone size, CDR3 protein. Only some rows state a clone size, as once, few, many or a class for expanded clones.

v_call: TRBV4-3; j_call: TRBJ1-2; clone_size: .; cdr3_aa: CASRRGLGTNYGYTF
v_call: TRBV18; j_call: TRBJ2-1; clone_size: .; cdr3_aa: CASSHQIAGGGEQFF
v_call: TRBV2; j_call: TRBJ1-2; clone_size: once; cdr3_aa: CASSEQGWGYTF
v_call: TRBV11-2; j_call: TRBJ2-7; clone_size: few; cdr3_aa: CASSLKNEQYF
v_call: TRBV11-2; j_call: TRBJ2-7; clone_size: few; cdr3_aa: CASSLDLAVLYEQYF
v_call: TRBV2; j_call: TRBJ2-5; clone_size: .; cdr3_aa: CASSGSLAGVETQYF
v_call: TRBV19; j_call: TRBJ2-4; clone_size: .; cdr3_aa: CASRQNRDGSNIQYF
v_call: TRBV29-1; j_call: TRBJ2-1; clone_size: once; cdr3_aa: CSVDHPPLAGHSYNEQFF
v_call: TRBV14; j_call: TRBJ2-7; clone_size: .; cdr3_aa: CASSQTGVYEQYF
v_call: TRBV5-8; j_call: TRBJ1-2; clone_size: .; cdr3_aa: CASSFINRVGGYTF
v_call: TRBV2; j_call: TRBJ2-2; clone_size: .; cdr3_aa: CASHAPYPGELFF
v_call: TRBV11-2; j_call: TRBJ2-1; clone_size: once; cdr3_aa: CASSLGVGLGEQFF
v_call: TRBV5-1; j_call: TRBJ2-1; clone_size: .; cdr3_aa: CASSLQDSYNEQFF
v_call: TRBV19; j_call: TRBJ1-1; clone_size: .; cdr3_aa: CASSRDWVNTEAFF
v_call: TRBV20-1; j_call: TRBJ2-3; clone_size: few; cdr3_aa: CSASHRDRATDTQYF
v_call: TRBV29-1; j_call: TRBJ2-6; clone_size: once; cdr3_aa: CSVSGGAAGANVLTF
v_call: TRBV7-2; j_call: TRBJ1-6; clone_size: .; cdr3_aa: CASSPDWGRESPLHF
v_call: TRBV28; j_call: TRBJ1-2; clone_size: .; cdr3_aa: CASSFRSYGYTF
v_call: TRBV19; j_call: TRBJ2-2; clone_size: few; cdr3_aa: CASSIGAELFF
v_call: TRBV12-3/TRBV12-4; j_call: TRBJ2-5; clone_size: .; cdr3_aa: CASHKGGGTQYF
v_call: TRBV6-2/TRBV6-3; j_call: TRBJ1-5; clone_size: .; cdr3_aa: CASSWRGLNQPQHF
v_call: TRBV7-6; j_call: TRBJ2-1; clone_size: .; cdr3_aa: CASSLGGGTSGRIEQFF
v_call: TRBV7-3; j_call: TRBJ2-1; clone_size: .; cdr3_aa: CASSLRTSGSYNEQFF
v_call: TRBV7-8; j_call: TRBJ1-6; clone_size: .; cdr3_aa: CASSLDSPLHF
v_call: TRBV7-3; j_call: TRBJ2-2; clone_size: once; cdr3_aa: CASSLTIGGVANTGELFF
v_call: TRBV19; j_call: TRBJ2-5; clone_size: .; cdr3_aa: CASSQPRGTGEGTQYF
v_call: TRBV4-2; j_call: TRBJ2-3; clone_size: once; cdr3_aa: CASSTLGGSTDTQYF
v_call: TRBV11-1; j_call: TRBJ2-7; clone_size: .; cdr3_aa: CASSPAGSSEQYF
v_call: TRBV28; j_call: TRBJ2-7; clone_size: .; cdr3_aa: CASRLGLAGGSSYEQYF
v_call: TRBV11-3; j_call: TRBJ2-2; clone_size: .; cdr3_aa: CASSLDGLKGQELFF
v_call: TRBV28; j_call: TRBJ2-7; clone_size: .; cdr3_aa: CASSLLREVGLADSYEQYF
v_call: TRBV28; j_call: TRBJ1-6; clone_size: once; cdr3_aa: CASRRYHAGTLHF
v_call: TRBV6-2/TRBV6-3; j_call: TRBJ1-2; clone_size: .; cdr3_aa: CASSQEVDYGYTF
v_call: TRBV20-1; j_call: TRBJ2-7; clone_size: once; cdr3_aa: CSATSSYEQYF
v_call: TRBV9; j_call: TRBJ2-3; clone_size: .; cdr3_aa: CASSASSGRSTDTQYF
v_call: TRBV5-1; j_call: TRBJ2-5; clone_size: .; cdr3_aa: CASSLAETQYF
v_call: TRBV5-1; j_call: TRBJ2-1; clone_size: .; cdr3_aa: CASSPPPSGTWNEQFF
v_call: TRBV7-2; j_call: TRBJ1-5; clone_size: .; cdr3_aa: CASSVQGYNQPQHF
v_call: TRBV7-2; j_call: TRBJ2-3; clone_size: .; cdr3_aa: CASSSRQGAVDTQYF
v_call: TRBV7-3; j_call: TRBJ2-2; clone_size: .; cdr3_aa: CASSFNRGIGTGELFF
v_call: TRBV5-6; j_call: TRBJ2-5; clone_size: .; cdr3_aa: CASSKMGQPKETQYF
v_call: TRBV11-2; j_call: TRBJ2-6; clone_size: .; cdr3_aa: CASSPRSFRGSGANVLTF
v_call: TRBV28; j_call: TRBJ2-7; clone_size: .; cdr3_aa: CASSSRAAGRYEQYF
v_call: TRBV5-1; j_call: TRBJ2-7; clone_size: .; cdr3_aa: CASSLGWNEQYF
v_call: TRBV2; j_call: TRBJ2-2; clone_size: .; cdr3_aa: CASSGNGVGTGELFF
v_call: TRBV5-5; j_call: TRBJ2-3; clone_size: .; cdr3_aa: CASREPGSRSTQYF
v_call: TRBV7-8; j_call: TRBJ1-5; clone_size: .; cdr3_aa: CASTPGTDSNQPQHF
v_call: TRBV7-9; j_call: TRBJ2-7; clone_size: .; cdr3_aa: CASSLGQGVYEQYF
v_call: TRBV18; j_call: TRBJ1-1; clone_size: .; cdr3_aa: CASSATGGYTEAFF
v_call: TRBV11-2; j_call: TRBJ1-4; clone_size: .; cdr3_aa: CASSVRDSRISTTNEKLFF
v_call: TRBV5-4; j_call: TRBJ2-1; clone_size: .; cdr3_aa: CASSRKGDNEQFF
v_call: TRBV2; j_call: TRBJ2-2; clone_size: few; cdr3_aa: CASSVDGRVTGELFF
v_call: TRBV4-3; j_call: TRBJ2-2; clone_size: .; cdr3_aa: CASSQERGTGELFF
v_call: TRBV18; j_call: TRBJ2-1; clone_size: .; cdr3_aa: CASSPEGEQFF